The 7 T cell receptor beta chains below were found in one sample sequenced in a study of memory CD4+ T cells and cytomegalovirus serostatus. Clones were read by immunoSEQ multiplex PCR, and TCRdb kept only the in-frame ones, dropping some. The sample holds some 60,000 clones, 80% to 90% seen once. The sort gate was single viable CD3+CD4+CD8-CD45RO+ cells for memory CD4+ T cells. The material sequenced was memory CD4+ T cells from blood. Receptor source: an adult in good health and CMV-seronegative.

The genes are TRBV5-4 and TRBJ2-3; D is unclear. This CDR3 is built from 14 residues. Germline V CDR1 and CDR2: SGHNT, YYREEE (reference sequence). V was trimmed by 6 bases and J by 6 bases, leaving 17 bases between them. The CDR3 here is CASNLIGRPDTQYF. The CDR3 nucleotides read TGTGCCAGCAACTTAATCGGACGACCCGATACGCAGTATTTT.

V usage is TRBV18 and J usage is TRBJ1-2; 9 bases fit TRBD1. After removal of 3 bases from V and 7 bases from J, the junction contained 9 bases not matched to a gene. The germline gives CDR1 KGHSH, CDR2 LQKENI. The CDR3 is made up of 15 amino acids. The CDR3 spells CASSPPGTGLAGYTF. Written as DNA, the CDR3 is TGTGCCAGCTCACCTCCCGGGACAGGGCTCGCTGGCTACACCTTC.

The genes are TRBV11-3 and TRBJ1-4, with D perhaps TRBD1 (6 bases). With 5 bases removed from V and 4 bases from J, the gap between germline ends came to 14 bases. Looked up from germline, CDR1 is SGHNT and CDR2 is YENEEA. The CDR3 totals 15 residues. In nucleotides, the CDR3 is TGTGCCAGCAGCAATCAGGGGCTGATTAATGAAAAACTGTTTTTT. Its translation: CASSNQGLINEKLFF.

The CDR3 loop is CASSLMEGGNSGANVLTF. CDR3 DNA sequence: TGTGCCAGCAGCTTAATGGAGGGAGGAAACTCTGGGGCCAACGTCCTGACTTTC. The rearrangement joins TRBV7-6 to TRBJ2-6; D might be TRBD2 (6 bases). Germline V gene data show CDR1 as SGHVS and CDR2 as FNYEAQ. The CDR3 contains 18 residues. The germline V and J ends were trimmed by 2 bases and 0 bases, with 14 bases remaining between them.

This chain links TRBV7-9 with TRBJ2-5; D perhaps matches TRBD2 (6 bases). The V end was cut by 5 bases, the J end by 5 bases, with 15 bases between. The CDR3 extends over 14 amino acids. Germline V CDR1 and CDR2: SEHNR, FQNEAQ (reference sequence). The CDR3: CASSPQAGSETQYF. CDR3 in DNA: TGTGCCAGCAGCCCCCAGGCCGGGAGTGAGACCCAGTACTTC.

The chain couples TRBV7-3 to TRBJ2-5; maybe TRBD1 (6 bases). The V end was cut by 5 bases, the J end by 5 bases, with 15 bases between. The CDR3 loop spans 14 amino acids. CDR1 SGHTA and CDR2 FQGTGA come from the germline V gene. The CDR3 DNA reads TGTGCCAGCAGCAGGGACATAAGAGAGGAGACCCAGTACTTC. Translation gives CASSRDIREETQYF.

The rearrangement uses TRBV5-1 and TRBJ2-2; the match to TRBD2 covers 15 bases. Unmatched junction bases numbered 2, after V lost 3 bases and J lost 5 bases. The CDR3 is 16 residues long. The germline gives CDR1 SGHRS, CDR2 YFSETQ. This CDR3 is CASSSGTSGRTGELFF. The CDR3 DNA follows: TGCGCCAGCAGCTCAGGGACTAGCGGGAGGACCGGGGAGCTGTTTTTT.